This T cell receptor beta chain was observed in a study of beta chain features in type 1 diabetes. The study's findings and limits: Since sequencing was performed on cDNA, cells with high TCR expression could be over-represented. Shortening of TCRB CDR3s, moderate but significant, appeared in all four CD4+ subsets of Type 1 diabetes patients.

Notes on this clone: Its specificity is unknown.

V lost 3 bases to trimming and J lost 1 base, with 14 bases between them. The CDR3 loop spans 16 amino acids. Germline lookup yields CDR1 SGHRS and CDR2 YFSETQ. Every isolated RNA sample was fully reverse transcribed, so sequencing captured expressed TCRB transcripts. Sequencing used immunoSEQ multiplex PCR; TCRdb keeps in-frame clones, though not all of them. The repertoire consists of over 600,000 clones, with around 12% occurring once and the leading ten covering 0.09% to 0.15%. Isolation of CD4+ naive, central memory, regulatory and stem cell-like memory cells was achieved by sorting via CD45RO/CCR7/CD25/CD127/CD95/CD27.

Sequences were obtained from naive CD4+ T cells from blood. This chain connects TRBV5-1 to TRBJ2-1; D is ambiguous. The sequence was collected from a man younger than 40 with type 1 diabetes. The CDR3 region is CASSSLNLESYNEQFF. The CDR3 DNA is TGCGCCAGCAGCTCCTTAAATCTGGAATCCTACAATGAGCAGTTCTTC. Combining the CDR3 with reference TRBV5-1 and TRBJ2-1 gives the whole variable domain KAGVTQTPRYLIKTRGQQVTLSCSPISGHRSVSWYQQTPGQGLQFLFEYFSETQRNKGNFPGRFSGRQFSNSRSEMNVSTLELGDSALYLCASSSLNLESYNEQFFGPGTRLTVL.